Sequencing of this T cell receptor beta chain was carried out in a study of cytomegalovirus exposure and HLA in healthy donors (TCRdb year 2017). About the investigation overall: An earlier analysis of approximately 550 of the donors reported approximately 270 Gb of sequence data and roughly 110 million unique TCR beta sequences from roughly 180 million T cells. An early release covering approximately 600 HLA-typed donors comprised roughly 300 gigabases of sequencing data and about 90 million unique TCR sequences. The genetic ancestry cluster associated with self-reported Caucasian donors included 81% of the 398 genotyped donors. The study aimed to test whether cataloging public T cell receptors could reveal signatures of past pathogen exposure. Using immunosequencing, the study profiled T cell repertoires from approximately 700 subjects and related those repertoires to cytomegalovirus serostatus. A separate validation cohort of 100 to 150 different subjects was used in addition to the approximately 640-subject first cohort. The study combined high-throughput TCR immunosequencing, statistical association of individual TCRs with disease status, and machine learning to predict cytomegalovirus infection status. In a later analysis, previously published TCR beta repertoires from 666 donors were re-analyzed and high-resolution HLA genotyping was added so that TCR occurrence patterns could be studied. Rather than using new phenotypic data, the later analysis identified candidate immune exposures from TCR beta sequences and from how often those sequences occurred across donors. An earlier analysis of several hundred of the donors used high-throughput TCR beta sequencing to judge whether each TCR beta V gene segment behaved as functional or pseudogenic. Donor age, sex, ethnicity and CMV serostatus were compiled alongside the repertoire data. A later genetic analysis used genome-wide SNP genotypes for about three fifths of the 666 donors, treating that subset as a discovery cohort. All discovery cohort repertoires had been generated on a single sequencing platform. Both class I and class II loci were covered by HLA typing, at four-digit resolution. Typing coverage varied by locus: roughly 629-630 donors for A, B, C, DRB1 and DQB1; roughly 520 for DQA1; approximately 570 for DPA1; approximately 490 for DPB1. A handful of DR-DQ haplotypes were handled as single units for association and clustering because linkage in the cohort was strong. On average, around 230,000 unique TCR beta nucleotide sequences were sequenced per donor among 398 genotyped donors of the cohort, with 15% to 20% of those sequences being non-productive. Broad study findings and their caveats: A later analysis found that HLA-associated TCR beta chains were more clonally expanded and had lower generation probabilities than equally common non-associated chains. In the study, 164 TCR beta chains were listed as associated with cytomegalovirus. The authors suggested that the approach could potentially be extended to other disease states and immunological phenotypes. In this cohort, only TCR beta chains were sequenced, and detectable features were limited by the absence of alpha or paired-chain data. A cluster of highly shared sequence variants was judged likely to be a technical artifact of the sequencing pipeline. Some IMGT-functional V segments, including TRBV6-2 and TRBV6-3, could not be told apart with the 87-base-pair reads, so those segments were excluded. A later analysis reported that several top co-occurrence clusters appeared linked to parvovirus B19, influenza, CMV and Epstein-Barr virus. Most TCR sequences were seen in very few donors, while some public TCRs were found in many individuals. V-gene and J-gene trimming of TCR beta chains was associated with a missense DCLRE1C variant in a later genetic analysis, and the association was replicated in an independent cohort. Over 15 rarely observed V segments, including chromosome 9 orphons, were excluded from the earlier analysis of approximately 600 of the donors because counts were too low. Correlated functional status among segregating V segments might be attributable to linkage disequilibrium, but an unknown experimental factor could not be ruled out. An earlier analysis of 450 to 750 of the donors showed that most TCR beta V segments appeared in productive rearrangements either about 90% or about 30% of the time, which broadly matched IMGT annotations. When HLA alleles, especially DR and DQ, strongly co-occurred, attributing TCR associations to individual alleles was difficult. HLA typing was unavailable for some donors at each locus, so association tests used only the typed subset. The classifier was reported to diagnose cytomegalovirus status with high specificity and sensitivity in both the original cohort and the validation cohort. In a later analysis, some 18,000 TCR beta sequences were associated with specific HLA alleles at a false discovery rate of 0.05. For the cohort, immune exposure information was limited to CMV serostatus. According to a later genetic analysis, donors in an Asian-associated ancestry cluster had fewer N-insertions in productive TCRs than the roughly 700-donor mean. A further reported finding was that TCR beta sequences accurately predicted the HLA-A and HLA-B alleles for most subjects in the first cohort. According to a later analysis, most CMV-associated TCR beta chains appeared to be HLA-restricted, and the HLA associations seemed to be driven largely by CMV exposure. A later analysis found that TCR association rates varied across HLA loci, with DRB1 alleles showing the most associated TCRs and HLA-C alleles the fewest. Roughly uniform sequencing depth across donors was assumed in presence/absence analyses, although this assumption may not hold. In vitro tests confirmed that a few of the cytomegalovirus-associated TCR beta chains recognize cytomegalovirus antigens.

Remarks on this clone: No antigen is known for it. The input lacks base qualities; no much larger clone sits a single base away.

The library was generated by the immunoSEQ multiplex PCR assay. For the multiplex PCR, a mixture combining 60 forward primers for TCR Vbeta segments and 13 reverse primers for TCR Jbeta segments was used. Amplification of the CDR3 region of rearranged TCR beta genes was performed with a multiplex PCR assay on genomic DNA. The Illumina HiSeq System was used to sequence the amplified TCR beta libraries as 87-base-pair reads. In the original analysis: In a later analysis, tens of millions of unique TCR beta chains were counted across the approximately 640 repertoires, and roughly 9.9 million of these chains were shared by at least two donors. A nearest-neighbor algorithm error-corrected the raw reads and collapsed the reads into unique sequences, merging closely related sequences to remove PCR and sequencing errors. To assign V, D and J gene segments, CDR3 sequences were aligned to IMGT reference sequences. For a sequence to be retained, a match of at least six nucleotides was required to both a V gene segment and a J gene segment. Rearrangements were called productive when the CDR3 lacked stop codons and stayed in frame with V and J; all others were non-productive. Following IMGT convention, CDR3 was defined as the stretch from the second conserved V-encoded cysteine up to the conserved J-encoded phenylalanine. In an earlier analysis of approximately 590 of the donors, sequences lacking an unambiguous match to a single V gene segment were excluded. In an earlier analysis of 450 to 700 of the donors, V segments were called functional above 56.7% productive rearrangements and were called segregating when the between-donor standard deviation exceeded 5%. To diagnose cytomegalovirus status from the catalog of TCR beta chain sequences, a statistical classification framework was built. In a later analysis, TCR nucleotide sequences were compared against IMGT/GENE-DB human TR gene sequences so that V and J genes could be assigned. In a later analysis, CDR3 sequences and most-parsimonious VDJ recombination scenarios were assigned using the TCRdist pipeline. In a later analysis, every TCR beta chain was defined by the combination of its CDR3 amino acid sequence and its V-gene family, and reads without a unique V-gene family were dropped. As a way to deal with suspected cross-contamination and a sequencing artifact, a later analysis dropped roughly 600 nucleotide sequences that were highly shared and had low generation probability. A later analysis calculated a clonal expansion index for each public chain from normalized within-repertoire ranks of inferred template counts. A later analysis computed generation probabilities with a VDJ recombination model fitted to out-of-frame rearrangements, and checked the results against IGoR. Hypergeometric tests were used in a later analysis to score TCR-TCR, TCR-HLA and TCR-CMV co-occurrence, with a repertoire-size bias correction applied to the TCR pairs. False discovery rates were estimated in a later analysis by permuting HLA or CMV assignments 20 times. In a later analysis, co-occurring TCRs were grouped using DBSCAN, with TCRdist sequence similarity added in when clustering inside HLA-allele-positive subsets. Repertoires with fewer than 30,000 or more than 120,000 public chains, plus five repertoires with anomalous nucleotide sharing, were excluded from co-occurrence clustering. The immuneACCESS repertoire file appears here via TCRdb, limited to in-frame rearrangements. These files lack a portion of the clones; in checked studies, under half of the deficit traces to unresolved V genes, and the cause of the others is not known. The V and J calls and the clone size are those of that table, but D and trimming were determined from the DNA. Counted in this sample were roughly 100,000 clones; about 85% of them appeared once. About 3.6% of the sample is taken by the ten largest.

The junction carries 17 bases between V and J, which are trimmed by 4 bases and 2 bases respectively. The germline V gene provides CDR1 SGDLS and CDR2 YYNGEE. From cysteine to phenylalanine, the CDR3 is 16 amino acids long. Only CDR3 DNA remains: 48 bases, in frame from the first base. The cohort comprised 710 or so healthy bone marrow donors. Cohort members were all nominally healthy when sampled, although unrecorded immune exposures were likely present. The donor tested CMV seronegative, placing the donor among the 300 to 400 seronegative members of the cohort. Each donor provided a peripheral blood sample, and peripheral blood mononuclear cells were used for TCR beta sequencing. Genomic DNA extraction from the blood cell samples was performed with the Qiagen DNeasy Blood Extraction Kit.

The source of this sequence is a man between 25 and 39 years old in good health and CMV-seronegative. The rearranged segments are TRBV9 and TRBJ2-3, with a tentative D gene TRBD2 over 5 matching bases. The sequencing sample was made of PBMCs. For the CDR3, the sequence is CASSIQRGQTTDTQYF. At the DNA level, the sequence is TGTGCCAGCAGCATCCAAAGAGGGCAAACCACAGATACGCAGTATTTT.